This T cell receptor beta chain was profiled in a study of CD8 T cells in Susac syndrome. RNA, at about 0.5 to 1 ug, was reverse transcribed with random hexamers. TCRdb re-derived calls from the immunoSEQ multiplex PCR reads in MiXCR, one entry per CDR3 protein. The sample includes a few hundred thousand distinct CDR3 sequences, nearly 97% of them seen just once. Germline V gene data show CDR1 as LGHDT and CDR2 as YNNKEL (reference sequence). Trimming shortened V by 1 base and J by 0 bases, and 6 bases separated the two germline ends. The CDR3 loop spans 14 amino acids. The clonotype was recovered from a human donor with multiple sclerosis. The chain has TRBV3-1 and TRBJ1-1; D is unclear. The sequencing sample was made of CD4+ T cells from PBMCs. The CDR3 loop is CASSQAQLNTEAFF. CDR3 nucleotides: TGTGCCAGCAGCCAAGCTCAGCTGAACACTGAAGCTTTCTTT.